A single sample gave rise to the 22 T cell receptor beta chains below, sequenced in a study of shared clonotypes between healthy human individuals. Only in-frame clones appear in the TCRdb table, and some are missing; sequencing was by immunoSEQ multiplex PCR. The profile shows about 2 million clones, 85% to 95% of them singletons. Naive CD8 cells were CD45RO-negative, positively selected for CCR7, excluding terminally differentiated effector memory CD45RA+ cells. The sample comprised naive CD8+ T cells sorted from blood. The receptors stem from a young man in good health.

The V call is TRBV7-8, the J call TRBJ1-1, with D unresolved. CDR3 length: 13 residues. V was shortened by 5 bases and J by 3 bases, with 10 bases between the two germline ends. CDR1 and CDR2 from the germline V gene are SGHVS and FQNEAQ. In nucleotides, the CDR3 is TGTGCCAGCAGCCCTCGGGCCGACACTGAAGCTTTCTTT. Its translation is CASSPRADTEAFF.

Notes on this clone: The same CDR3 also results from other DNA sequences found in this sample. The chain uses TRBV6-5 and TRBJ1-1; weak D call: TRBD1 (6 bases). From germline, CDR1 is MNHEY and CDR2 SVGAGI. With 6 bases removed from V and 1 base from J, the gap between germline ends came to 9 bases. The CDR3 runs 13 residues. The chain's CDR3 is CASSPTGNTEAFF. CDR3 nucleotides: TGTGCCAGCAGCCCGACAGGGAACACTGAAGCTTTCTTT.

CDR3 sequence: CASSSRTPSYEQFF. The CDR3, as DNA: TGTGCCAGCAGTTCGCGGACCCCATCCTATGAGCAGTTCTTC. The rearrangement joins TRBV28 to TRBJ2-1; D is uncertain. The CDR3 covers 14 residues. CDR1 MDHEN and CDR2 SYDVKM come from the germline V gene. Deletions cut 4 bases from V and 8 bases from J, with 15 bases between.

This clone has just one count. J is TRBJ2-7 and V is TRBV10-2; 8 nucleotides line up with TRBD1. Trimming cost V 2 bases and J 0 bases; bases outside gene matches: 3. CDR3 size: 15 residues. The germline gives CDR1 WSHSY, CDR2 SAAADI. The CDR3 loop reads CASSEGTGFSYEQYF. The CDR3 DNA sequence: TGCGCCAGCAGTGAGGGGACAGGATTCTCCTACGAGCAGTACTTC.

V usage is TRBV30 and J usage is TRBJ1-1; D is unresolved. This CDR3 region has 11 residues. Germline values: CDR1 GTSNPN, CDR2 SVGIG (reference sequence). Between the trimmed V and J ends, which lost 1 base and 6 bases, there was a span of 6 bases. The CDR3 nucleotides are TGTGCCTGGAGTGGGTATCCTGAAGCTTTCTTT. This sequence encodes CAWSGYPEAFF.

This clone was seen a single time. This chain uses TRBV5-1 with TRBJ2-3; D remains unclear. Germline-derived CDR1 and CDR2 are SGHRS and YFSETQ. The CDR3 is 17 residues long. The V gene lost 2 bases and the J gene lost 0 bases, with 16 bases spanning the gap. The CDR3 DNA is TGCGCCAGCAGCTTCAGTGACCACACGGCAAGCACAGATACGCAGTATTTT. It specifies CASSFSDHTASTDTQYF.

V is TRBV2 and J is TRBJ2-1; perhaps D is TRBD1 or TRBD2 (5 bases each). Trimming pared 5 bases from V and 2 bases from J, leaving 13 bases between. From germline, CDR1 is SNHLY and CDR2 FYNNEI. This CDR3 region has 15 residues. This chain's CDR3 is CASSPELGAYNEQFF. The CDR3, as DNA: TGTGCCAGCAGTCCTGAGCTGGGGGCCTACAATGAGCAGTTCTTC.

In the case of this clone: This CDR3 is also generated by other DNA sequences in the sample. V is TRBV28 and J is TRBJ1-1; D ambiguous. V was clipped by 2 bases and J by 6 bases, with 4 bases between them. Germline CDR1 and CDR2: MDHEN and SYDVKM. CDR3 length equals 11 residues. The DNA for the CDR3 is TGTGCCAGCAGTTTAGGCGCTGAAGCTTTCTTT. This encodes CASSLGAEAFF.

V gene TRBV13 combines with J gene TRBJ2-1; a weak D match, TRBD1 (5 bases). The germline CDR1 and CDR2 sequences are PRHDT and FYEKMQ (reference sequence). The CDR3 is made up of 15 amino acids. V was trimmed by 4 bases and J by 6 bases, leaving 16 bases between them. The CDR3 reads CASSSAGKAANEQFF. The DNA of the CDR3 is TGTGCCAGCAGCTCGGCAGGGAAGGCGGCCAATGAGCAGTTCTTC.

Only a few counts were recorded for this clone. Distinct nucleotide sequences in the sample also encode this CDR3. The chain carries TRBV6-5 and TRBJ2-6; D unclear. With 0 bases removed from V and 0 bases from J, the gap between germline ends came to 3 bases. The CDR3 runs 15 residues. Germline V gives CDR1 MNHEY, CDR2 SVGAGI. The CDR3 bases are TGTGCCAGCAGTTACTCCGGCTCTGGGGCCAACGTCCTGACTTTC. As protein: CASSYSGSGANVLTF.

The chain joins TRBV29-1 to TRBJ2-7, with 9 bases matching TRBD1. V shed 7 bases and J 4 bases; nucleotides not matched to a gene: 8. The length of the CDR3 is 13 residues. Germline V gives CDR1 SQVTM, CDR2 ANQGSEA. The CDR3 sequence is CSAARGQGYEQYF. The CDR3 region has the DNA TGCAGCGCCGCTCGGGGACAGGGATACGAGCAGTACTTC.

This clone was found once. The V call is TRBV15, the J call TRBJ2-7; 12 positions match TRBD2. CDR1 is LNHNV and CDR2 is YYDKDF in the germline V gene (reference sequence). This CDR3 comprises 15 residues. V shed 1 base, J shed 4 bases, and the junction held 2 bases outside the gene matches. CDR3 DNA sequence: TGTGCCACCAGCAGAGGGACTAGCGGGGAGTACGAGCAGTACTTC. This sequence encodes CATSRGTSGEYEQYF. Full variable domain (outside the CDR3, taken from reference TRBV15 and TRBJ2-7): DAMVIQNPRYQVTQFGKPVTLSCSQTLNHNVMYWYQQKSSQAPKLLFHYYDKDFNNEADTPDNFQSRRPNTSFCFLDIRSPGLGDTAMYLCATSRGTSGEYEQYFGPGTRLTVT.

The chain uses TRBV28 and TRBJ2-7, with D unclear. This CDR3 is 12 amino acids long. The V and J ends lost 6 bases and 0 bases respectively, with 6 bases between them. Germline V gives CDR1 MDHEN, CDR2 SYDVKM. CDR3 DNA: TGTGCCAGCAGAGGGATCTCCTACGAGCAGTACTTC. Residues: CASRGISYEQYF.

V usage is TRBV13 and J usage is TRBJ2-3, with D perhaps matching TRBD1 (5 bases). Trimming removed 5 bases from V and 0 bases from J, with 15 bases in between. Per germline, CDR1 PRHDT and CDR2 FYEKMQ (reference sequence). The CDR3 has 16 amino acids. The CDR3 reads CASSTLTVTSTDTQYF. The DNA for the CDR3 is TGTGCCAGCAGCACTCTGACAGTGACTAGCACAGATACGCAGTATTTT.

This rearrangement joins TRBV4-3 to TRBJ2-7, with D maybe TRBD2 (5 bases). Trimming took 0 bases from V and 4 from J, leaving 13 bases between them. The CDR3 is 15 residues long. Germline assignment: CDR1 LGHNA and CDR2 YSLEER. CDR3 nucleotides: TGCGCCAGCAGCCAAGAATGGCCGGGAAATTACGAGCAGTACTTC. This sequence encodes CASSQEWPGNYEQYF.

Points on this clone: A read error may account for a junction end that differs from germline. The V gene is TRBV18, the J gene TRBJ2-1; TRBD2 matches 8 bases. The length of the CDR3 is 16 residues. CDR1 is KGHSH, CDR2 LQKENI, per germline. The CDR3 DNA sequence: TGTGCCAGCTCACCACAAGCGGGGGCCTCCTCCAATGAGCAGTTCTTC. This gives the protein CASSPQAGASSNEQFF.

The DNA for the CDR3 is TGTGCCAGCAGCCCGGGGACAGACTACGAGCAGTACTTC. It yields the protein CASSPGTDYEQYF. The rearrangement links TRBV7-3 to TRBJ2-7, with 7 bases matching TRBD1. The CDR3 covers 13 residues. The V gene's germline CDR1 is SGHTA and CDR2 FQGTGA. The junction had 4 bases not matched to a gene; V was cut back by 5 bases and J by 3 bases. The full variable domain, in which reference TRBV7-3 and TRBJ2-7 provide the parts outside the CDR3, is GAGVSQTPSNKVTEKGKYVELRCDPISGHTALYWYRQSLGQGPEFLIYFQGTGAADDSGLPNDRFFAVRPEGSVSTLKIQRTERGDSAVYLCASSPGTDYEQYFGPGTRLTVT.

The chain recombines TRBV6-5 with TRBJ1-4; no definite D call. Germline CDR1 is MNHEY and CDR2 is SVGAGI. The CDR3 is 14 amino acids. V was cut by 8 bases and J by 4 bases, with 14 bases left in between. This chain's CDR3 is CASRTQEFNEKLFF. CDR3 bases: TGTGCCAGCCGAACCCAGGAGTTTAATGAAAAACTGTTTTTT.

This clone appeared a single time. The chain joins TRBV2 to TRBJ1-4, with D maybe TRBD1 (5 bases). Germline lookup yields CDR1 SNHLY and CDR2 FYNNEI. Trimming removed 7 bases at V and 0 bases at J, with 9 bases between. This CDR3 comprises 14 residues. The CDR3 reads CASKTTATNEKLFF. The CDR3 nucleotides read TGTGCCAGCAAGACGACAGCAACTAATGAAAAACTGTTTTTT.

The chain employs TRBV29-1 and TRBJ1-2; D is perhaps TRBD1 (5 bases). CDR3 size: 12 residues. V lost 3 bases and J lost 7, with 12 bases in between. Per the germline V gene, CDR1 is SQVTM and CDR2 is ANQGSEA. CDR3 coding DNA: TGCAGCGTTGATACAGGTTTCACTGGCTACACCTTC. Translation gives CSVDTGFTGYTF.

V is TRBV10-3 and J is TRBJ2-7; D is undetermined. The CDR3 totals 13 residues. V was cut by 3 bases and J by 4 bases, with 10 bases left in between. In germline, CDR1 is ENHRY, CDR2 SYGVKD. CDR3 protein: CAISDEQVYEQYF. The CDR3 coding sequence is TGTGCCATCAGTGACGAACAAGTTTACGAGCAGTACTTC.

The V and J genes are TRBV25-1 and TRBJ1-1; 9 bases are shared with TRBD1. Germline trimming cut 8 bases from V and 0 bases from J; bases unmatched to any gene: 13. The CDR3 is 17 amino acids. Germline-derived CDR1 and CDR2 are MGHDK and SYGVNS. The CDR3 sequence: CASATGTGRGMNTEAFF. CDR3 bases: TGTGCCAGCGCAACGGGGACAGGGAGGGGGATGAACACTGAAGCTTTCTTT.